This T cell receptor beta chain was found in a study of cytomegalovirus exposure and HLA in healthy donors. The germline V gene has CDR1 SNHLY and CDR2 FYNNEI. Between the trimmed V and J ends, which lost 3 bases and 9 bases, there was a span of 17 bases. The CDR3 covers 14 residues. Primers included in the PCR were 60 Vbeta and 13 Jbeta primers. Using immunoSEQ multiplex PCR, the repertoire was profiled, and TCRdb retains in-frame clones only, with some absent. Among about 110,000 clones listed, less than 70% were seen once. Sequenced sample: PBMCs. The gene calls are TRBV2 and TRBJ1-2, with a possible D match to TRBD1 (5 bases). The TCR sequence derives from a woman between 65 and 79 years old in good health and CMV-seropositive. The CDR3, as DNA: TGTGCCAGCAGTGAGAGAGTGACAGACGACCGCTACACCTTC. Protein product: CASSERVTDDRYTF.